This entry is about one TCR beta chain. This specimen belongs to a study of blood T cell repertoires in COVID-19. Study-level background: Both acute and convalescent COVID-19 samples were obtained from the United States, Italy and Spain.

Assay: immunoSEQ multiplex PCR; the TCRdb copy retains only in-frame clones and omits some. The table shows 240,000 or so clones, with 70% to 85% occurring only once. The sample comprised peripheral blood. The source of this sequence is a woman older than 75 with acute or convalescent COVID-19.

The CDR3 DNA is TGTGCCAGCAGTCCTCCCCGGGGGGCGAACACTGAAGCTTTCTTT. It yields the protein CASSPPRGANTEAFF. The chain links TRBV6-5 to TRBJ1-1, with D perhaps matching TRBD1 (6 bases). V was clipped by 5 bases and J by 1 base, with 14 bases between them. The germline V gene encodes CDR1 MNHEY and CDR2 SVGAGI. The length of the CDR3 is 15 residues.